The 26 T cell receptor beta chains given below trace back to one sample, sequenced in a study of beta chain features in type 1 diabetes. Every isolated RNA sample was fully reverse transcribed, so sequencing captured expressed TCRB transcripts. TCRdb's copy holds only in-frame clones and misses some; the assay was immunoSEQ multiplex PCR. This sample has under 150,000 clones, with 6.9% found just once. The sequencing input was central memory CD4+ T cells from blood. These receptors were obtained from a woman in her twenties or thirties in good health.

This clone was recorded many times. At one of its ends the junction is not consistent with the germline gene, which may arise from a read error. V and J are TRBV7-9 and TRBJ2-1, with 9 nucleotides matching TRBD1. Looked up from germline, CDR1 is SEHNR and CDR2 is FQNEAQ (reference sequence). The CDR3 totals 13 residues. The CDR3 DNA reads TGTGCCAGCAGCCTCGACAGGGGGGATCCCCGAATCTTC. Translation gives CASSLDRGDPRIF.

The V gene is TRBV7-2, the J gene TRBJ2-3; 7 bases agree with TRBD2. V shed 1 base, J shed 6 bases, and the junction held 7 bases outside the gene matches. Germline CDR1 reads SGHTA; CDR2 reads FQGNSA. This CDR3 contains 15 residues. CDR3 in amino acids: CASSLEGGSSDTQYF. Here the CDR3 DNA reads TGTGCCAGCAGCTTAGAAGGCGGGAGCAGCGATACGCAGTATTTT.

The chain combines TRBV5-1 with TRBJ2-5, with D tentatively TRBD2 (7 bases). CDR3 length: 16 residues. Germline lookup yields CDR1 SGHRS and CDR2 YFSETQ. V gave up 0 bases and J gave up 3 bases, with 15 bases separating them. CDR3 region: CASSLAGAGAKETQYF. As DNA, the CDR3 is TGCGCCAGCAGCTTGGCCGGTGCGGGGGCCAAAGAGACCCAGTACTTC.

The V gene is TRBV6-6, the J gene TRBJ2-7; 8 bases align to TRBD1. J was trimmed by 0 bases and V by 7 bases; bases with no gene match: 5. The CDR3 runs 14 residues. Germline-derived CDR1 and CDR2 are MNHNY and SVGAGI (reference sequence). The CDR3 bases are TGTGCCAGCAAACGGGACAGGAGCTCCTACGAGCAGTACTTC. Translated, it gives CASKRDRSSYEQYF.

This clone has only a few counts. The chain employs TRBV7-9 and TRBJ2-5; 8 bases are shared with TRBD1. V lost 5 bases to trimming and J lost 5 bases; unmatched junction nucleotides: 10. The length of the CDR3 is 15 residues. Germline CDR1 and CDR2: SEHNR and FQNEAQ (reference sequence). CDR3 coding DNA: TGTGCCAGCAGCCAAGGTGACAGGGGATACGAGACCCAGTACTTC. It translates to CASSQGDRGYETQYF. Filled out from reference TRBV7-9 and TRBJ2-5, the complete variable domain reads DTGVSQNPRHKITKRGQNVTFRCDPISEHNRLYWYRQTLGQGPEFLTYFQNEAQLEKSRLLSDRFSAERPKGSFSTLEIQRTEQGDSAMYLCASSQGDRGYETQYFGPGTRLLVL.

DNA of the CDR3: TGTGCCAGCAGCTTGGGACAGACAAGCTCCTACGAGCAGTACTTC. It is translated as CASSLGQTSSYEQYF. The V gene is TRBV11-2, the J gene TRBJ2-7; 7 nucleotides line up with TRBD1. V gave up 3 bases and J gave up 0 bases; unmatched junction bases: 5. The CDR3 has 15 residues. The germline V gene encodes CDR1 SGHAT and CDR2 FQNNGV.

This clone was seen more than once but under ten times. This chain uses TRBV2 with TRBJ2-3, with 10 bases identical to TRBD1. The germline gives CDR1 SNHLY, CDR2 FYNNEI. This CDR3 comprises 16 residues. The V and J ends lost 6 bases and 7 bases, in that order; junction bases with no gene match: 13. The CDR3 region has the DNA TGTGCCAGCAGCCCCCTTAGGGGACAGGGGAGGAATACGCAGTATTTT. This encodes CASSPLRGQGRNTQYF.

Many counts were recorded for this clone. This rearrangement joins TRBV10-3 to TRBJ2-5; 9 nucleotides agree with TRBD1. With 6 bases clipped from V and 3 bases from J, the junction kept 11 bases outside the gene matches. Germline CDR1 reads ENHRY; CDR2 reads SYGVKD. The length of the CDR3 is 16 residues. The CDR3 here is CAIRKQTGTGKETQYF. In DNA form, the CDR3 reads TGTGCCATCAGAAAACAAACCGGGACAGGGAAAGAGACCCAGTACTTC.

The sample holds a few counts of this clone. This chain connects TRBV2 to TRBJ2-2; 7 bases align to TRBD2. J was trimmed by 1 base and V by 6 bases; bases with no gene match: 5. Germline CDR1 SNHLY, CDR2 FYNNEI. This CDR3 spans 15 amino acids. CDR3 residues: CASRLAEVNTGELFF. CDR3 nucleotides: TGTGCCAGCAGGCTAGCGGAGGTGAACACCGGGGAGCTGTTTTTT.

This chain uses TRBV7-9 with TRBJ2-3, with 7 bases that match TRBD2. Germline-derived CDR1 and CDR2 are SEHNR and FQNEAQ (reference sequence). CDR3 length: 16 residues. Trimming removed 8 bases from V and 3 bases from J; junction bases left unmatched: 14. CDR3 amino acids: CASGGGGRAPTDTQYF. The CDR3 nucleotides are TGTGCCAGCGGGGGAGGAGGGAGGGCCCCGACAGATACGCAGTATTTT.

The CDR3 DNA follows: TGTGCCAGTACAGGGGGGTATGGATACGAGCAGTACTTC. As protein: CASTGGYGYEQYF. The V call is TRBV28, the J call TRBJ2-7, with 8 nucleotides matching TRBD1. The CDR3 is made up of 13 amino acids. CDR1 is MDHEN and CDR2 is SYDVKM in the germline V gene. Trimming removed 9 bases from V and 4 bases from J; junction bases left unmatched: 8.

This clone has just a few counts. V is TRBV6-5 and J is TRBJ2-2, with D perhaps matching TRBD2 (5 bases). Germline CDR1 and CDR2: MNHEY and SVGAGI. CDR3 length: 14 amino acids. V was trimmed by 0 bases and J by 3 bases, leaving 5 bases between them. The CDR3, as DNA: TGTGCCAGCAGTTACTCGAGGGACACCGGGGAGCTGTTTTTT. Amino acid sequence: CASSYSRDTGELFF.

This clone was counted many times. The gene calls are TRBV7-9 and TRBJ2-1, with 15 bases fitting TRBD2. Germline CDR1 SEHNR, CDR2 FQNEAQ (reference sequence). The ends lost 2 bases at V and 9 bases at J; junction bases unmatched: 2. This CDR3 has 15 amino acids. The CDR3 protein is CASSLPGLAGGEQFF. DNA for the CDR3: TGTGCCAGCAGCTTACCGGGACTAGCGGGAGGTGAGCAGTTCTTC.

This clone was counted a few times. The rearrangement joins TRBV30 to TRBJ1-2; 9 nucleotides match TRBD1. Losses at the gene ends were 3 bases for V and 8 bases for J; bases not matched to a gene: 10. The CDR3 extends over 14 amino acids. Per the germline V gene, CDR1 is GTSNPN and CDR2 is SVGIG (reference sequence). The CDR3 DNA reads TGTGCCTGGAGAGAGGGTGGGACAGGGCCCGGCTACACCTTC. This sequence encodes CAWREGGTGPGYTF.

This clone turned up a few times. The CDR3 here is CASSEGGRYEQYF. The CDR3 coding sequence is TGTGCCAGCAGTGAGGGCGGGAGATACGAGCAGTACTTC. The V gene is TRBV25-1, the J gene TRBJ2-7; TRBD2 agrees at 7 bases. Trimming at V came to 3 bases and at J to 4 bases, leaving 3 bases not matched to a gene. Germline V gives CDR1 MGHDK, CDR2 SYGVNS. The CDR3 is 13 amino acids.

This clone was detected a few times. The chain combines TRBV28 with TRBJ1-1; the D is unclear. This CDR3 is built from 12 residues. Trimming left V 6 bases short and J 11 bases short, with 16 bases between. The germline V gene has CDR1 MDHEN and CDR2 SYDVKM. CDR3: CASSLTGRGAFF. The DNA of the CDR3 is TGTGCCAGCAGCCTCACGGGTCGTGGGGCTTTCTTT.

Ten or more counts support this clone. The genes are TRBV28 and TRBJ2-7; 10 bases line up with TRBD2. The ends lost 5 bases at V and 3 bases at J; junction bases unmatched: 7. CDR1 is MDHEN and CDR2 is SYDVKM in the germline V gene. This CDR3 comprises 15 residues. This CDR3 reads CASSLPGLAVYEQYF. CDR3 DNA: TGTGCCAGCAGTCTGCCCGGACTAGCGGTCTACGAGCAGTACTTC.

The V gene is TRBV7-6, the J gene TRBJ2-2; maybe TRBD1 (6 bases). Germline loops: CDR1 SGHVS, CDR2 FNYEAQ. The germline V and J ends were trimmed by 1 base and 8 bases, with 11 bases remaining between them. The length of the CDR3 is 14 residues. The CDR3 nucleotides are TGTGCCAGCAGCTTAGTGGCAGGGGTAGGGGAGCTGTTTTTT. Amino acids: CASSLVAGVGELFF.

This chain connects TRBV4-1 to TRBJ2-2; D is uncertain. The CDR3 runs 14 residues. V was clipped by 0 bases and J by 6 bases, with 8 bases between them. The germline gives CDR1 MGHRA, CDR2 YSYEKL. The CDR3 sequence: CASSQDLVPGELFF. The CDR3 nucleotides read TGCGCCAGCAGCCAAGATTTAGTACCCGGGGAGCTGTTTTTT.

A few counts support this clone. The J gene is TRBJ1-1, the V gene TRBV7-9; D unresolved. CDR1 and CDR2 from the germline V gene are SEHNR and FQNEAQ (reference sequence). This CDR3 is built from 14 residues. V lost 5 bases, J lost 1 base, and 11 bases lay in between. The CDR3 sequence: CASSRGRENTEAFF. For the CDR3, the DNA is TGTGCCAGCAGCCGTGGACGGGAGAACACTGAAGCTTTCTTT.

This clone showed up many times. This CDR3 reads CASSLVSGVLDEQYF. In DNA, the CDR3 is TGTGCCAGCAGCTTAGTTAGCGGGGTCTTAGACGAGCAGTACTTC. The rearrangement links TRBV11-2 to TRBJ2-7, with 8 bases identical to TRBD2. Germline CDR1 is SGHAT and CDR2 is FQNNGV. Trimming removed 1 base from V and 5 bases from J; junction bases left unmatched: 7. The CDR3 covers 15 residues.

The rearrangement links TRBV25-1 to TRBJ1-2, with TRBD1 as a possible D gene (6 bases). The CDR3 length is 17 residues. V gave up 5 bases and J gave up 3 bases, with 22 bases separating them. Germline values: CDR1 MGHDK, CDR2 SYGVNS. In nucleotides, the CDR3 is TGTGCCAGCAGTCCCCGGCGATCGAGGGGGTTCGACTATGGCTACACCTTC. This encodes CASSPRRSRGFDYGYTF.

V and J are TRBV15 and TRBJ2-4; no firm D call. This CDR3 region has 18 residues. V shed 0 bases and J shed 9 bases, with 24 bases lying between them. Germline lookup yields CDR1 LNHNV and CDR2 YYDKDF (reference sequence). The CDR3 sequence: CATSRDNTRRQLSRIQYF. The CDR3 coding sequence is TGTGCCACCAGCAGAGATAATACTCGCCGACAATTGTCACGCATTCAGTACTTC.

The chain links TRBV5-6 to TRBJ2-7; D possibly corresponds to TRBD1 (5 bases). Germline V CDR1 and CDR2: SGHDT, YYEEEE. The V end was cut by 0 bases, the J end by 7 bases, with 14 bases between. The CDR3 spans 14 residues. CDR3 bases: TGTGCCAGCAGCTTGGCGGCGCAGGGTGGGGAGCAGTACTTC. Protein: CASSLAAQGGEQYF.

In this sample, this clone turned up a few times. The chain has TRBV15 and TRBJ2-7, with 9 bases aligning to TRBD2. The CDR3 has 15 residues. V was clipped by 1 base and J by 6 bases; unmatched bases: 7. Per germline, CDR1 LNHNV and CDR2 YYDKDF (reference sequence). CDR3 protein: CATSRAGGRAFEQYF. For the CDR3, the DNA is TGTGCCACCAGCAGAGCTGGCGGGAGGGCTTTCGAGCAGTACTTC.

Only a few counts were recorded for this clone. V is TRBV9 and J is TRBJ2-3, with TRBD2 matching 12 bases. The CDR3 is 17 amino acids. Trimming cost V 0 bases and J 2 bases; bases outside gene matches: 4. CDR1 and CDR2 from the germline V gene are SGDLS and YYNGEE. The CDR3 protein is CASSVASSGRATDTQYF. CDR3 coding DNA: TGTGCCAGCAGCGTAGCATCTAGCGGGAGGGCCACAGATACGCAGTATTTT.